The 2 T cell receptor beta chains reported below all come from one sample, sequenced in a study of blood T cell repertoires in COVID-19. Libraries were prepared by immunoSEQ multiplex PCR; TCRdb keeps only in-frame clonotypes and omits some of them. The data contain 180,000 or so clones, around 80% of them singletons. The sequenced sample consisted of PBMCs or T cells enriched from blood (not recorded which). All receptors derive from an older woman who had recovered from COVID-19.

This clone was detected only once. V and J are TRBV4-1 and TRBJ1-2; no reliable D call. V dropped 0 bases and J dropped 4 bases, with 9 bases sitting between them. CDR1 and CDR2 from the germline V gene are MGHRA and YSYEKL. This CDR3 region has 14 residues. The CDR3 DNA follows: TGCGCCAGCAGCCAAGAAAGAGTCGGCTATGGCTACACCTTC. This codes for CASSQERVGYGYTF.

The chain combines TRBV6-1 with TRBJ2-7, with 9 bases matching TRBD2. This CDR3 comprises 19 residues. CDR1 and CDR2 (germline): MNHNS, SASEGT. After removal of 0 bases from V and 0 bases from J, the junction contained 12 bases not matched to a gene. The CDR3 sequence is CASSEATPGLAFFSYEQYF. In DNA, the CDR3 is TGTGCCAGCAGTGAAGCGACCCCGGGACTAGCATTCTTCTCCTACGAGCAGTACTTC.